One and the same sample provided the 10 T cell receptor beta chains below, sequenced in a study of cytomegalovirus exposure and HLA in healthy donors (dated by TCRdb to about 2017). The receptor library was made with the immunoSEQ multiplex PCR assay. The multiplex PCR relied on a mix of 60 forward primers for TCR Vbeta segments and 13 reverse primers for TCR Jbeta segments. TCRdb obtained this table from immuneACCESS and retained in-frame rearrangements with V and J assigned. These tables miss some clones; where compared with another copy, unresolved V genes account for less than half of the shortfall, and the remainder is unexplained. Within this sample are around 99,000 clones, with around 81% of them counted one time only. The ten largest clones add up to under 2.5% of the sample. Sequenced: PBMCs. The receptors were sampled from a young woman in good health and CMV-seronegative.

V usage is TRBV5-6 and J usage is TRBJ1-1; D is unclear. With 3 bases removed from V and 1 base from J, the gap between germline ends came to 7 bases. The CDR3 is 13 amino acids. Germline V gives CDR1 SGHDT, CDR2 YYEEEE. The CDR3 loop reads CASSYSPNTEAFF. In DNA form, the CDR3 reads TGTGCCAGCAGCTACTCACCGAACACTGAAGCTTTCTTT.

The chain joins TRBV4-3 to TRBJ2-3; 15 bases line up with TRBD2. CDR1 LGHNA and CDR2 YSLEER come from the germline V gene. The CDR3 totals 21 residues. The V segment lost 2 bases and the J segment 3 bases; nucleotides outside the gene matches: 15. CDR3 protein: CASSQSLTGTSGRKGTDTQYF. Here the CDR3 DNA reads TGCGCCAGCAGCCAATCTCTCACCGGGACTAGCGGGAGGAAAGGAACAGATACGCAGTATTTT.

This CDR3 reads CASGSGSYNEQFF. CDR3 in DNA: TGTGCCAGCGGGAGCGGGTCCTACAATGAGCAGTTCTTC. V is TRBV9 and J is TRBJ2-1, with D perhaps TRBD2 (6 bases). The V end lost 7 bases, the J end lost 1 base, and 9 bases lay between the germline ends. CDR1 and CDR2 from the germline V gene are SGDLS and YYNGEE. The CDR3 extends over 13 amino acids.

The V gene is TRBV7-9, the J gene TRBJ2-5; 9 bases line up with TRBD2. The junction had 8 bases not matched to a gene; V was cut back by 1 base and J by 11 bases. The V gene's germline CDR1 is SEHNR and CDR2 FQNEAQ (reference sequence). The CDR3 is made up of 14 amino acids. CDR3 residues: CASSLVQREVVQYF. Written as DNA, the CDR3 is TGTGCCAGCAGCTTAGTACAGCGGGAGGTGGTGCAGTACTTC.

The chain uses TRBV27 and TRBJ1-5; D might be TRBD1 (6 bases). CDR1 is MNHEY, CDR2 SMNVEV, per germline (reference sequence). CDR3 length: 12 residues. Trimming cost V 7 bases and J 5 bases, with 9 bases left between them. CDR3 DNA: TGTGCCAGCACCAGGGGTCATCAGCCCCAGCATTTT. The encoded protein is CASTRGHQPQHF.

Notes on this clone: The sample holds other DNA sequences that translate to the same CDR3. The genes are TRBV9 and TRBJ2-3, with TRBD2 identical over 8 bases. Germline V gene sequence: CDR1 SGDLS, CDR2 YYNGEE. The trim removed 0 bases at V and 2 bases at J, leaving 5 bases unmatched. The CDR3 has 16 amino acids. CDR3 DNA sequence: TGTGCCAGCAGCGTAGGTTCTAGCGGGTACACAGATACGCAGTATTTT. This encodes CASSVGSSGYTDTQYF.

This clone was picked up one time. This chain uses TRBV7-8 with TRBJ1-1; 8 bases match TRBD1. CDR1 is SGHVS, CDR2 FQNEAQ, per germline. With V trimmed by 5 bases and J by 4 bases, 6 bases remained unmatched. The CDR3 loop spans 14 amino acids. CDR3 in DNA: TGTGCCAGCAGCACGACAGGGGTTGCCACTGAAGCTTTCTTT. This gives the protein CASSTTGVATEAFF.

V and J are TRBV6-1 and TRBJ2-7; D gene unclear. The ends were cut back, 6 bases at V and 3 bases at J, with 6 bases in the middle. Germline V gene sequence: CDR1 MNHNS, CDR2 SASEGT. The CDR3 is 11 amino acids. CDR3 DNA: TGTGCCAGCAGCGACATCTACGAGCAGTACTTC. This sequence encodes CASSDIYEQYF.

This chain links TRBV6-6 with TRBJ1-4, with D unresolved. This CDR3 is 13 amino acids long. Germline V gives CDR1 MNHNY, CDR2 SVGAGI (reference sequence). The V end lost 6 bases, the J end lost 7 bases, and 12 bases lay between the germline ends. The CDR3 protein is CASRAGLGEKLFF. The CDR3 nucleotides are TGTGCCAGCAGGGCGGGGTTGGGTGAAAAACTGTTTTTT.

This chain joins TRBV5-1 and TRBJ2-7; D is possibly TRBD2 (6 bases). The CDR3 runs 13 residues. Germline V gene data show CDR1 as SGHRS and CDR2 as YFSETQ. V shed 6 bases and J shed 3 bases, with 13 bases lying between them. The DNA for the CDR3 is TGCGCCAGCAAATTATTCGGGAGCTACGAGCAGTACTTC. This codes for CASKLFGSYEQYF.